This T cell receptor (beta chain) was sequenced in a study of radiotherapy plus CTLA-4 blockade in lung cancer. Across the whole study: Around 19% of enrolled patients responded objectively, and about 31% had disease control. Notes on the study in general: Subsequent to radiotherapy plus ipilimumab, tumor-derived TCR clones underwent expansion in blood.

Some clones are missing from TCRdb's copy, which holds only in-frame ones; the method was immunoSEQ multiplex PCR. The sample lists roughly 110,000 clones, over 75% occurring once. Chemo-refractory metastatic non-small-cell lung cancer patients were treated with focal radiation plus CTLA-4 blockade with ipilimumab. This clone occurred once. What it recognizes is unknown. Germline values: CDR1 MNHEY, CDR2 SVGAGI. V was shortened by 2 bases and J by 5 bases, with 9 bases between the two germline ends. CDR3 size: 14 residues. The input for sequencing was peripheral blood, taken from a patient treated with radiotherapy plus ipilimumab. The clonotype was recovered from a human donor with non-small cell lung cancer that progressed on radiotherapy plus ipilimumab. Some clones in this sample may be carry-over from other donors' samples. The J gene is TRBJ1-4, the V gene TRBV6-5; D uncertain. The CDR3 loop is CASSYAGRNEKLFF. For the CDR3, the DNA is TGTGCCAGCAGTTACGCGGGCAGGAATGAAAAACTGTTTTTT.